This T cell receptor beta chain was sequenced during a study of T cell responses to AZD1222 COVID-19 vaccine. CDR3 size: 16 residues. From germline, CDR1 is LGHDT and CDR2 YNNKEL (reference sequence). V gave up 4 bases and J gave up 2 bases, with 15 bases separating them. This table comes from immunoSEQ multiplex PCR, and its TCRdb copy is limited to in-frame clones, with some not included. The data hold some 74,000 clones, with roughly 90% observed a single time. Second doses were pooled across both intervals (about 4 or about 12 weeks). Sequenced here: peripheral blood, sampled 28 days after the second AZD1222 dose. The chain couples TRBV3-1 (or the pseudogene TRBV3-2) to TRBJ1-5, with D unclear. The receptor's source is an adult who received the AZD1222 COVID-19 vaccine. The CDR3 DNA follows: TGTGCCAGCAGCCTTGGGGAGAGTCGGGGCAATCAGCCCCAGCATTTT. This gives the protein CASSLGESRGNQPQHF.